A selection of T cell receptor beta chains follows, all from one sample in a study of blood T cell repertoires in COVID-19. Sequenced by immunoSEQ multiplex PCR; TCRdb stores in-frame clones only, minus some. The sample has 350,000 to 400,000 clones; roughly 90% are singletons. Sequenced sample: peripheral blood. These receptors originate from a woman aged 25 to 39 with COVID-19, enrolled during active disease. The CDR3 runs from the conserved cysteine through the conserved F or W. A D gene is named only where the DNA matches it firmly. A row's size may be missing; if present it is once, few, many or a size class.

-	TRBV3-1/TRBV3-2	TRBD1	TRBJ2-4	CASSQEATGRNIQYF	TGTGCCAGCAGCCAAGAGGCGACAGGGAGAAACATTCAGTACTTC
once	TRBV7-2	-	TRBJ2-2	CASSLPPRDKHTGELFF	TGTGCCAGCAGCTTACCCCCCCGGGACAAACACACCGGGGAGCTGTTTTTT
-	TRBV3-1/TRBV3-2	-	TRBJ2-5	CASSRGDLQETQYF	TGTGCCAGCAGCCGGGGGGATCTTCAAGAGACCCAGTACTTC
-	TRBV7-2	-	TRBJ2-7	CASSLESGSHEQYF	TGTGCCAGCAGCTTAGAGTCCGGGTCTCACGAGCAGTACTTC
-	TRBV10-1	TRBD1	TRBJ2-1	CASKLSRGSNEQFF	TGCGCCAGCAAGCTATCCAGGGGGTCAAATGAGCAGTTCTTC
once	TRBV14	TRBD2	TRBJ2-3	CASSQDWASGDTQYF	TGTGCCAGCAGCCAAGACTGGGCTAGCGGAGATACGCAGTATTTT
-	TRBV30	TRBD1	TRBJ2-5	CAWSPGTGVQETQYF	TGTGCCTGGAGCCCCGGGACAGGGGTACAAGAGACCCAGTACTTC
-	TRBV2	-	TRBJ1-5	CASSETGNQPQHF	TGTGCCAGCAGTGAAACGGGCAATCAGCCCCAGCATTTT
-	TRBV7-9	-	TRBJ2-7	CASSSTREQYF	TGTGCCAGCAGCTCCACCAGAGAGCAGTACTTC
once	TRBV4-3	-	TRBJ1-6	CASSQDPPRGGAGSPLHF	TGCGCCAGCAGCCAAGATCCCCCGCGGGGGGGCGCGGGTTCACCCCTCCACTTT
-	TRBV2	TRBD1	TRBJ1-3	CASRGLQGAFGNTIYF	TGTGCCAGCAGGGGACTACAGGGGGCATTTGGAAACACCATATATTTT
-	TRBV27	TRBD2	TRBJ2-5	CASNPGRAYETQYF	TGTGCCAGCAACCCGGGGAGGGCCTATGAGACCCAGTACTTC
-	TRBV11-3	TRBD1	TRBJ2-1	CASSLDRGQRLYNEQFF	TGTGCCAGCAGCTTAGATAGGGGACAGAGACTCTACAATGAGCAGTTCTTC
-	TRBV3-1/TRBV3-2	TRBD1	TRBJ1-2	CASSQQGAYGYTF	TGTGCCAGCAGCCAACAGGGGGCCTATGGCTACACCTTC
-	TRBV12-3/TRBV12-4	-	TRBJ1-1	CASSQTGSSEAFF	TGTGCCAGCAGTCAAACAGGGTCATCTGAAGCTTTCTTT
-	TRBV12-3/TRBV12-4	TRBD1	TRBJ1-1	CASSFTGGTEAFF	TGTGCCAGCAGTTTTACAGGGGGCACTGAAGCTTTCTTT
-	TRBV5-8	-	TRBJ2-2	CASSFIQGGTGELFF	TGTGCCAGCAGCTTTATTCAGGGGGGCACCGGGGAGCTGTTTTTT
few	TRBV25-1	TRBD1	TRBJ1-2	CASSGSGQGEGYGYTF	TGTGCCAGCAGTGGCTCAGGACAGGGGGAAGGCTATGGCTACACCTTC
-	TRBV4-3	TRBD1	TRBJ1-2	CASSQGQVGYTF	TGCGCCAGCAGCCAGGGACAGGTCGGCTACACCTTC
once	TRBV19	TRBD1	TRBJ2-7	CASSNLMTGASYEQYF	TGTGCCAGTAGTAACCTGATGACAGGGGCCTCCTACGAGCAGTACTTC
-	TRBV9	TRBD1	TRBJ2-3	CASSVALTGGNTDTQYF	TGTGCCAGCAGCGTAGCCCTGACAGGGGGTAACACAGATACGCAGTATTTT